Included here is one TCR beta chain sequence, with context. The record originates from a study of T cell changes during pregnancy in multiple sclerosis. Profiled with immunoSEQ multiplex PCR; TCRdb holds only in-frame clones, not every one. The sample includes nearly 80,000 clones, over 85% of them seen just once. This CDR3 spans 15 amino acids. Per germline, CDR1 SGHTA and CDR2 FQGTGA. The V gene lost 2 bases and the J gene lost 1 base, with 10 bases spanning the gap. The specimen comprised CD4+ T cells from peripheral blood mononuclear cells, sampled before pregnancy. The chain is built from TRBV7-3 and TRBJ2-3, with D possibly matching TRBD2 (5 bases). The sequence was collected from a female donor with multiple sclerosis, enrolled in a pregnancy study. In DNA form, the CDR3 reads TGTGCCAGCAGCTTAGTAGGTAGCGGCACAGATACGCAGTATTTT. This codes for CASSLVGSGTDTQYF. The full variable domain, rest sourced from reference TRBV7-3 and TRBJ2-3, is GAGVSQTPSNKVTEKGKYVELRCDPISGHTALYWYRQSLGQGPEFLIYFQGTGAADDSGLPNDRFFAVRPEGSVSTLKIQRTERGDSAVYLCASSLVGSGTDTQYFGPGTRLTVL.